Each of the 5 T cell receptor beta chains below was sequenced from the same sample in a study of regulatory T cells in long-lasting Graves disease. HTBI primers from iRepertoire and Arm-PCR of CDR3 regions yielded the TCR beta libraries. TCRdb redid the calling of the multiplex PCR reads with MiXCR, one entry per CDR3 protein. This table holds around 250,000 distinct CDR3 sequences, about 19% found once. Time point defined: newly diagnosed GD, antithyroid drugs for less than 3 months. Following extraction of RNA from PBMCs, that RNA was used to make the TCR library. The sample consisted of peripheral blood mononuclear cells (PBMCs), taken at new diagnosis, from a patient treated with antithyroid drugs. The receptor set was obtained from a female donor with Graves disease.

This clonotype appeared a single time. The CDR3 region is CASSPHPYREASEKLFF. CDR3 bases: TGTGCCAGCAGTCCGCACCCCTACAGGGAGGCGTCGGAAAAACTGTTTTTT. V and J are TRBV12-3 or TRBV12-4 and TRBJ1-4; tentative D call: TRBD1 (6 bases). The germline V and J ends were trimmed by 5 bases and 8 bases, with 24 bases remaining between them. CDR3 length equals 17 residues.

With respect to this clonotype: Germline is not matched at one junction end, which may reflect a read error. Here the CDR3 reads CAGSFGGYWANERLFF. The CDR3 DNA reads TGTGCCGGCAGTTTCGGGGGCTACTGGGCTAATGAAAGACTGTTTTTT. V usage is TRBV12-3 or TRBV12-4 and J usage is TRBJ1-4; tentatively, D is TRBD1 (6 bases). CDR3 length: 16 amino acids.

J is TRBJ1-4 and V is TRBV19, with D unresolved. The V gene lost 8 bases and the J gene lost 0 bases, with 16 bases spanning the gap. Per the germline V gene, CDR1 is LNHDA and CDR2 is SQIVND (reference sequence). The length of the CDR3 is 16 residues. This CDR3 reads CASADRFIATNEKLFF. In DNA, the CDR3 is TGTGCCAGTGCTGACCGGTTTATAGCAACTAATGAAAAACTGTTTTTT.

This clonotype was seen repeatedly, ten times or more. This sequence joins TRBV30 and TRBJ1-2; TRBD1 matches at 8 bases. The CDR3 is made up of 15 amino acids. V lost 0 bases to trimming and J lost 1 base; unmatched junction nucleotides: 4. Germline V CDR1 and CDR2: GTSNPN, SVGIG (reference sequence). The CDR3 is CAWSVDRALNYGYTF. The CDR3 nucleotides read TGTGCCTGGAGTGTGGACAGGGCGCTTAACTATGGCTACACCTTC.

In this sample, this clonotype turned up many times. This chain uses TRBV7-2 with TRBJ1-2, with TRBD1 matching over 7 bases. V lost 0 bases and J lost 6; bases outside the gene matches: 7. The length of the CDR3 is 15 residues. In germline, CDR1 is SGHTA, CDR2 FQGNSA. The CDR3 sequence: CASSLAGRQGNGYTF. The CDR3 DNA follows: TGTGCCAGCAGCTTAGCGGGGAGACAGGGTAATGGCTACACCTTC.